A selection of T cell receptor beta chains follows, all from one sample in a study of blood T cell repertoires in COVID-19. The method was immunoSEQ multiplex PCR; TCRdb's version includes in-frame clones alone and lacks a portion of them. The repertoire has 180,000 or so clones, approximately 86% of them found once; the top ten carry almost 1%. Input material: peripheral blood. These TCRs come from a man aged 18 to 35 with acute or convalescent COVID-19. Each CDR3 is given with its conserved first and last residue. The order of the fields is D gene, clone size, J gene, V gene, CDR3 protein, CDR3 DNA. D genes are given only for firm matches. Clone size appears in some rows only: once, few, many, or a class for an expanded clone.

D gene: TRBD1
clone size: -
J gene: TRBJ1-2
V gene: TRBV5-1
CDR3 protein: CASSLDGTGALGYTF
CDR3 DNA: TGCGCCAGCAGCTTGGATGGGACAGGGGCCCTTGGCTACACCTTC

D gene: -
clone size: once
J gene: TRBJ1-4
V gene: TRBV29-1
CDR3 protein: CSVSPGGNEKLFF
CDR3 DNA: TGCAGCGTCTCTCCGGGAGGAAATGAAAAACTGTTTTTT

D gene: -
clone size: few
J gene: TRBJ2-4
V gene: TRBV7-9
CDR3 protein: CASSPDWRDIQYF
CDR3 DNA: TGTGCCAGCAGCCCGGACTGGAGAGACATTCAGTACTTC

D gene: TRBD2
clone size: -
J gene: TRBJ2-3
V gene: TRBV15
CDR3 protein: CATSRTSAGTDTQYF
CDR3 DNA: TGTGCCACCAGCAGAACTAGCGCAGGCACAGATACGCAGTATTTT

D gene: -
clone size: -
J gene: TRBJ1-2
V gene: TRBV24-1
CDR3 protein: CATSDTQGGYTF
CDR3 DNA: TGTGCCACCAGTGATACCCAGGGTGGCTACACCTTC

D gene: -
clone size: -
J gene: TRBJ2-3
V gene: TRBV21-1
CDR3 protein: CASSKNFTTSGQDSTDTQYF
CDR3 DNA: TGTGCCAGCAGCAAAAATTTCACCACATCGGGACAGGATAGCACAGATACGCAGTATTTT

D gene: TRBD1
clone size: -
J gene: TRBJ1-2
V gene: TRBV27
CDR3 protein: CASSPGGSYYGYTF
CDR3 DNA: TGTGCCAGCAGCCCAGGGGGCAGCTACTATGGCTACACCTTC

D gene: TRBD1
clone size: -
J gene: TRBJ1-5
V gene: TRBV7-8
CDR3 protein: CASSLKGQPDSNQPQHF
CDR3 DNA: TGTGCCAGCAGCCTGAAGGGACAGCCAGATAGCAATCAGCCCCAGCATTTT

D gene: TRBD1
clone size: -
J gene: TRBJ2-1
V gene: TRBV5-1
CDR3 protein: CASTSRTGGNEQFF
CDR3 DNA: TGCGCCAGCACCTCTAGGACAGGCGGCAATGAGCAGTTCTTC

D gene: -
clone size: -
J gene: TRBJ1-1
V gene: TRBV27
CDR3 protein: CASSPLDRVNTEAFF
CDR3 DNA: TGTGCCAGCAGTCCACTGGACAGAGTAAACACTGAAGCTTTCTTT

D gene: TRBD1
clone size: -
J gene: TRBJ1-5
V gene: TRBV19
CDR3 protein: CASSWTGRGNQPQHF
CDR3 DNA: TGTGCCAGTAGCTGGACAGGTCGAGGAAATCAGCCCCAGCATTTT

D gene: TRBD2
clone size: few
J gene: TRBJ2-1
V gene: TRBV4-1
CDR3 protein: CASSPQTSGGSYNEQFF
CDR3 DNA: TGCGCCAGCAGCCCTCAGACTAGCGGGGGCTCCTACAATGAGCAGTTCTTC

D gene: -
clone size: -
J gene: TRBJ1-2
V gene: TRBV29-1
CDR3 protein: CSSGADYGYTF
CDR3 DNA: TGCAGCTCTGGGGCAGACTATGGCTACACCTTC

D gene: TRBD1
clone size: -
J gene: TRBJ2-5
V gene: TRBV7-6
CDR3 protein: CASSSRDRSETQYF
CDR3 DNA: TGTGCCAGCAGCTCTCGGGACAGGTCAGAGACCCAGTACTTC

D gene: -
clone size: once
J gene: TRBJ1-5
V gene: TRBV19
CDR3 protein: CASSMDGKHNQPQHF
CDR3 DNA: TGTGCCAGTAGTATGGACGGGAAGCACAATCAGCCCCAGCATTTT

D gene: -
clone size: -
J gene: TRBJ1-4
V gene: TRBV6-6
CDR3 protein: CASSYVRAPNEKLFF
CDR3 DNA: TGTGCCAGCAGTTACGTCAGGGCCCCTAATGAAAAACTGTTTTTT

D gene: -
clone size: -
J gene: TRBJ1-3
V gene: TRBV9
CDR3 protein: CASSVDEGWSIYF
CDR3 DNA: TGTGCCAGCAGCGTAGATGAGGGATGGTCCATATATTTT

D gene: TRBD1
clone size: -
J gene: TRBJ2-1
V gene: TRBV18
CDR3 protein: CASSPGTVEQFF
CDR3 DNA: TGTGCCAGCTCACCCGGGACAGTTGAGCAGTTCTTC

D gene: TRBD1
clone size: -
J gene: TRBJ2-7
V gene: TRBV27
CDR3 protein: CASRGTANYEQYF
CDR3 DNA: TGTGCCAGCAGGGGGACAGCAAACTACGAGCAGTACTTC

D gene: TRBD1
clone size: few
J gene: TRBJ1-2
V gene: TRBV29-1
CDR3 protein: CSAVWTGNYGYTF
CDR3 DNA: TGCAGCGCCGTATGGACAGGGAACTATGGCTACACCTTC

D gene: -
clone size: -
J gene: TRBJ1-5
V gene: TRBV7-9
CDR3 protein: CASSSSWGGNQPQHF
CDR3 DNA: TGTGCCAGCAGCTCATCCTGGGGGGGTAATCAGCCCCAGCATTTT

D gene: -
clone size: -
J gene: TRBJ1-6
V gene: TRBV2
CDR3 protein: CASSPSAAGLQNSPLHF
CDR3 DNA: TGTGCCAGCAGTCCCTCGGCGGCGGGGCTGCAAAATTCACCCCTCCACTTT

D gene: -
clone size: -
J gene: TRBJ2-1
V gene: TRBV7-3
CDR3 protein: CASSLTGQVPYNEQFF
CDR3 DNA: TGTGCCAGCAGCTTAACGGGGCAGGTTCCCTACAATGAGCAGTTCTTC

D gene: TRBD2
clone size: -
J gene: TRBJ2-3
V gene: TRBV6-5
CDR3 protein: CASSYPSGGTDTQYF
CDR3 DNA: TGTGCCAGCAGTTACCCTAGCGGGGGGACAGATACGCAGTATTTT

D gene: TRBD1
clone size: -
J gene: TRBJ1-1
V gene: TRBV10-3
CDR3 protein: CAISRPGQGAEAFF
CDR3 DNA: TGTGCCATCAGTAGACCGGGACAGGGAGCTGAAGCTTTCTTT

D gene: -
clone size: -
J gene: TRBJ1-4
V gene: TRBV6-6
CDR3 protein: CASNKGQGNEKLFF
CDR3 DNA: TGTGCCAGCAACAAGGGGCAGGGTAATGAAAAACTGTTTTTT

D gene: -
clone size: -
J gene: TRBJ1-1
V gene: TRBV10-1
CDR3 protein: CASSESPGILSEAFF
CDR3 DNA: TGCGCCAGCAGTGAGTCCCCGGGAATACTCTCTGAAGCTTTCTTT

D gene: TRBD2
clone size: -
J gene: TRBJ2-3
V gene: TRBV6-6
CDR3 protein: CASSSPRAGFPDTQYF
CDR3 DNA: TGTGCCAGCAGTTCCCCCCGAGCGGGATTTCCAGATACGCAGTATTTT

D gene: -
clone size: -
J gene: TRBJ2-4
V gene: TRBV6-5
CDR3 protein: CASSYSSVAKNIQYF
CDR3 DNA: TGTGCCAGCAGTTACTCGTCGGTAGCCAAAAACATTCAGTACTTC